This T cell receptor beta chain comes out of a study of vaccination effects on CD4 cells after COVID-19. About the study: A few convalescent patients gave early and late post-vaccination samples. Overall study results and limits: New vaccine-induced clones dominated post-vaccine spike-reactive clones in convalescents.

A remark on this clone: Its antigen is as yet unknown.

Trimming stripped 4 bases from V and 6 bases from J, with 16 bases between. CDR1 and CDR2 (germline): SGHRS, YFSETQ. CDR3 length: 15 residues. The table came from immunoSEQ multiplex PCR; TCRdb's copy has only in-frame clones and leaves some out. Of about 34,000 clones listed, about 68% are singletons. Following culture for around 9 days, CD4+ T cells were isolated. This individual contracted SARS-CoV-2 between March and December 2020, as verified by PCR. Vaccination of participants consisted of two doses of either the BNT162b2 or mRNA-1273 vaccine. This clonotype originated in a human donor who had a prior SARS-CoV-2 infection. The specimen was CD4+ T cells from PBMCs cultured without peptide, collected after COVID-19 vaccination. The V call is TRBV5-1, the J call TRBJ2-2; TRBD1 might be the D (6 bases). CDR3 nucleotides: TGCGCCAGCAGCAACCTACAGGGTTTCTCCGGGGAGCTGTTTTTT. It translates to CASSNLQGFSGELFF.